One and the same sample provided the 11 T cell receptor beta chains below, sequenced in a study of regulatory T cells in long-lasting Graves disease. Time point here: persistent/refractory GD, antithyroid drugs over 5 years with positive TRAb. The authors made the TCR library using RNA they extracted from PBMCs. For TCR beta, libraries came from iRepertoire HTBI primers and Arm-PCR of CDR3 regions. TCRdb called the multiplex PCR reads again in MiXCR, with one record for every CDR3 protein. This table has some 420,000 distinct CDR3 sequences, approximately 23% appearing once. This material consisted of peripheral blood mononuclear cells (PBMCs), taken when the disease was refractory, from a patient treated with antithyroid drugs. The receptors were gathered from a female donor with Graves disease.

This clonotype was recorded at least ten times. This chain connects TRBV10-3 to TRBJ2-7; possibly TRBD2 for D (6 bases). Per the germline V gene, CDR1 is ENHRY and CDR2 is SYGVKD. Trimming left V 3 bases short and J 3 bases short, with 9 bases between. This CDR3 has 13 residues. The CDR3, as DNA: TGTGCCATCAGTGACCGGGGGTTCTACGAGCAGTACTTC. Translating gives CAISDRGFYEQYF.

With respect to this clonotype: No DNA is shown, since the ends of the CDR3 on it are uncertain; the CDR3 is the one TCRdb lists. This chain uses TRBV24-1 with TRBJ2-5; the table's D call, TRBD2, has no DNA check behind it. The CDR3 spans 24 residues, counting both ends. Germline V gives CDR1 KGHDR, CDR2 SFDVKD. This chain's CDR3 is CATSDRGLRETQYFGPGTRLGGNF.

This clonotype occurred a few times. The chain combines TRBV6-1 with TRBJ1-6; 7 positions agree with TRBD1. CDR1 and CDR2 (germline): MNHNS, SASEGT. After removal of 7 bases from V and 7 bases from J, the junction contained 7 bases not matched to a gene. The CDR3 has 14 amino acids. The DNA of the CDR3 is TGTGCCAGCATAGGGGGCGCGTGGAATTCACCCCTCCACTTT. Its protein product is CASIGGAWNSPLHF.

This clonotype was detected many times. The CDR3 is CSVTSGRVETQYF. The CDR3 nucleotides read TGCAGTGTAACTAGCGGGAGGGTAGAGACCCAGTACTTC. The chain carries TRBV20-1 and TRBJ2-5; 13 nucleotides match TRBD2. CDR3 size: 13 residues. J gave up 4 bases and V 7 bases, and 3 bases lay outside the gene matches. From germline, CDR1 is DFQATT and CDR2 SNEGSKA (reference sequence).

The chain uses TRBV9 and TRBJ2-2; no clear D. The ends were cut back, 3 bases at V and 2 bases at J, with 5 bases in the middle. The CDR3 extends over 13 amino acids. Germline lookup yields CDR1 SGDLS and CDR2 YYNGEE. The CDR3 loop is CASSAFNTGELFF. The DNA for the CDR3 is TGTGCCAGCAGCGCTTTTAACACCGGGGAGCTGTTTTTT.

With regard to this clonotype: A much larger clone sits a single nucleotide away, making a read error possible. The rearrangement links TRBV30 to TRBJ1-1; D call uncertain. Germline-derived CDR1 and CDR2 are GTSNPN and SVGIG (reference sequence). V gave up 6 bases and J gave up 1 base, with 9 bases separating them. This CDR3 contains 12 residues. CDR3 sequence reads: CACSSTNTEAFF. CDR3 sequence (DNA): TGTGCCTGTAGCTCCACGAACACTGAAGCTTTCTTT.

This clonotype was detected only a few times. The chain joins TRBV6-2 or TRBV6-3 to TRBJ2-5, with 9 bases aligning to TRBD2. The CDR3 has 16 residues. V shed 0 bases, J shed 6 bases, and the junction held 8 bases outside the gene matches. Germline V gives CDR1 MNHEY, CDR2 SVGEGT. DNA of the CDR3: TGTGCCAGCAGTTACTCGAAAGCGCGGGGGGGCCAGACCCAGTACTTC. Translating gives CASSYSKARGGQTQYF.

This clonotype was observed at least ten times. The chain has TRBV9 and TRBJ1-4, with D possibly being TRBD1 (6 bases). With 4 bases removed from V and 6 bases from J, the gap between germline ends came to 13 bases. The germline V gene encodes CDR1 SGDLS and CDR2 YYNGEE. The CDR3 consists of 14 residues. The DNA of the CDR3 is TGTGCCAGCAGCCCGTTCCCAGGGGATGAAAAACTGTTTTTT. Translating it yields CASSPFPGDEKLFF.

The rearrangement joins TRBV20-1 to TRBJ2-7; 7 bases fit TRBD1. The junction had 6 bases not matched to a gene; V was cut back by 4 bases and J by 0 bases. Per the germline V gene, CDR1 is DFQATT and CDR2 is SNEGSKA (reference sequence). The CDR3 loop spans 14 amino acids. CDR3 amino acids: CSATGQALSYEQYF. DNA for the CDR3: TGCAGTGCTACAGGACAGGCACTCTCCTACGAGCAGTACTTC.

The chain has TRBV28 and TRBJ2-3; 8 nucleotides align to TRBD2. The V and J ends lost 4 bases and 1 base, in that order; junction bases with no gene match: 7. Germline V gene sequence: CDR1 MDHEN, CDR2 SYDVKM. The CDR3 extends over 16 amino acids. The CDR3 DNA sequence: TGTGCCAGCAGTTCGACAGCGGGGGAAGGCACAGATACGCAGTATTTT. It translates to CASSSTAGEGTDTQYF.

The table lists this clonotype with many counts. The chain uses TRBV6-1 and TRBJ2-7; D possibly corresponds to TRBD2 (6 bases). This CDR3 is built from 12 residues. V lost 4 bases, J lost 4 bases, and 8 bases lay in between. Germline loops: CDR1 MNHNS, CDR2 SASEGT. The CDR3 is CASSVSGYEQYF. The DNA of the CDR3 is TGTGCCAGCAGTGTTAGCGGTTACGAGCAGTACTTC.